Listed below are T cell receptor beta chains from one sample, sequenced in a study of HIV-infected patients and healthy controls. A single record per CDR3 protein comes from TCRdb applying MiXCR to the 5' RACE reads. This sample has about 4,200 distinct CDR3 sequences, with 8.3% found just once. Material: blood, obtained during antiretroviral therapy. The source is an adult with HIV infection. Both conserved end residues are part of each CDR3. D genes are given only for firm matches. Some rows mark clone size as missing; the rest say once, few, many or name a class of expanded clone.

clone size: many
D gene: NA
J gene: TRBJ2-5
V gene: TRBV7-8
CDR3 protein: CASSRILMYQETQYF
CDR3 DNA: TGTGCCAGCAGCCGGATACTCATGTACCAAGAGACCCAGTACTTC

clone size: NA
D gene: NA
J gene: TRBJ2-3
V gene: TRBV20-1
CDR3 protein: CSASRGDTQYF
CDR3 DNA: TGCAGTGCTAGTAGGGGAGATACGCAGTATTTT

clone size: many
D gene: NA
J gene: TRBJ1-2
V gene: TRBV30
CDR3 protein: CAWSRGRTQSFGYTF
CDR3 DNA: TGTGCCTGGAGTAGGGGCCGGACCCAGAGCTTTGGCTACACCTTC

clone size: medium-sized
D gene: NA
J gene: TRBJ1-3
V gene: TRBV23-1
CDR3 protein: CASSRLQGITGNTIYF
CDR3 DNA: TGCGCCAGCAGTCGCTTACAGGGCATAACTGGAAACACCATATATTTT

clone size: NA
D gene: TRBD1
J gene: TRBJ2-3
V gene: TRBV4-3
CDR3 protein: CASSQTTGEGTDTQYF
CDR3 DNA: TGCGCCAGCAGCCAGACGACAGGGGAGGGCACAGATACGCAGTATTTT

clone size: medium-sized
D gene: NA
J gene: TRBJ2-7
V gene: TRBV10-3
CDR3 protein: CAISEMDSPHSSYEQYF
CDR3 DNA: TGTGCCATCAGTGAGATGGACAGTCCTCATAGCTCCTACGAGCAGTACTTC

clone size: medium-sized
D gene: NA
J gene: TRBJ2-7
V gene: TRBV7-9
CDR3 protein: CASSSWDTLGYEQYF
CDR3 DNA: TGTGCCAGCAGCTCGTGGGACACTTTAGGGTACGAGCAGTACTTC

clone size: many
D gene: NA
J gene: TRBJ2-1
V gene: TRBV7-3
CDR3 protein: CASSFGGGVNNEQFF
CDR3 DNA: TGTGCCAGCAGCTTTGGGGGGGGCGTAAACAATGAGCAGTTCTTC

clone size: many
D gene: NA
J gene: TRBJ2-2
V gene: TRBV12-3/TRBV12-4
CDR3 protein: CASRWSYRVPGELFF
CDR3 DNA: TGTGCCAGCAGGTGGAGCTACAGGGTTCCCGGGGAGCTGTTTTTT

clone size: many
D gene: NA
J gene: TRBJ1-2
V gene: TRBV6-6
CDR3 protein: CASSYADRSYGYTF
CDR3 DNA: TGTGCCAGCAGTTATGCCGACAGATCCTATGGCTACACCTTC

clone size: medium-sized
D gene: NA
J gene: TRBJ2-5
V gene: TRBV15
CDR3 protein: CATRPMAGPQLQQETQYF
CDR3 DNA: TGTGCCACCAGACCCATGGCGGGGCCACAGTTGCAACAAGAGACCCAGTACTTC

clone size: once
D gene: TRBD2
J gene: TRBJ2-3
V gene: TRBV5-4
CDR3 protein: CASSQRLALSTDTQYF
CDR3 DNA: TGTGCCAGCAGCCAACGACTAGCGTTGAGCACAGATACGCAGTATTTT

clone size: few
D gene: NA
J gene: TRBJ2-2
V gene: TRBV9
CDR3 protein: CASSVASAGELFF
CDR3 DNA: TGTGCCAGCAGCGTAGCCTCCGCCGGGGAGCTGTTTTTT

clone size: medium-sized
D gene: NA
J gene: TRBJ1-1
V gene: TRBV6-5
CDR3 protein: CASSYSGSLNTEAFF
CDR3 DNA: TGTGCCAGCAGTTACTCGGGCAGCTTGAACACTGAAGCTTTCTTT

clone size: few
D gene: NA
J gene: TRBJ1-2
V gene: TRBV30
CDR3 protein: CAWSVLLQTGPGSGGYTF
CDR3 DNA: TGTGCCTGGAGTGTACTCCTCCAGACAGGCCCGGGATCCGGTGGCTACACCTTC

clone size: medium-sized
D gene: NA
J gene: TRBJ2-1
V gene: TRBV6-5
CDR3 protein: CASKAEYNEQFF
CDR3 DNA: TGTGCCAGCAAGGCAGAATACAATGAGCAGTTCTTC

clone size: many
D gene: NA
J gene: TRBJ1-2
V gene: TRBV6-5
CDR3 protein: CASSRDALYGYTF
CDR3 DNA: TGTGCCAGCAGCCGCGACGCCCTCTATGGCTACACCTTC

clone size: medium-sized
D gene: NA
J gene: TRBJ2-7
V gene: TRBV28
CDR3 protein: CASSLLGYEQYF
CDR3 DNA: TGTGCCAGCAGTTTGTTGGGCTACGAGCAGTACTTC

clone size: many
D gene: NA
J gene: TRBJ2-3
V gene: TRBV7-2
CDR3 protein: CASSLPGTTQYF
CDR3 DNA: TGTGCCAGCAGCTTACCAGGAACAACGCAGTATTTT

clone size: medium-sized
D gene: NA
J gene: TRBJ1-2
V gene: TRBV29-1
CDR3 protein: CSVYIGGPRGYTF
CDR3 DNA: TGCAGCGTTTATATTGGGGGGCCGCGCGGCTACACCTTC

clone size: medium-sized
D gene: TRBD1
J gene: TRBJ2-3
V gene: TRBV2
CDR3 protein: CASSRDRGDTQYF
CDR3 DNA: TGTGCCAGCAGTCGGGACAGGGGAGATACGCAGTATTTT

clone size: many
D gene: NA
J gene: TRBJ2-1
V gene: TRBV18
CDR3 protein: CASSPGFERSNEQFF
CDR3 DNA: TGTGCCAGCTCACCAGGATTCGAAAGGAGCAATGAGCAGTTCTTC

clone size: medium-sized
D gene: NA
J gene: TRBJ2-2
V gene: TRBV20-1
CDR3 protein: CSARDVIRTGELFF
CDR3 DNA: TGCAGTGCTAGAGATGTCATCCGCACCGGGGAGCTGTTTTTT

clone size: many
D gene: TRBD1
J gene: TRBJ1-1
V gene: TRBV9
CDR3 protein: CASSSDRAAFF
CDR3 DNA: TGTGCCAGCAGTTCGGACAGGGCCGCTTTCTTT

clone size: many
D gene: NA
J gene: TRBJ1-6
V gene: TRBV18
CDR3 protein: CASSPGENSPLHF
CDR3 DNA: TGTGCCAGCTCACCAGGGGAAAATTCACCCCTCCACTTT